The T cell receptor (beta chain) under discussion was sequenced for a study of blood T cells in healthy people across ages. Total RNA was isolated from each sample in quantities of at least 5.5 micrograms. To note about this clonotype: Its specificity is not known. This may arise from a read error, as a much more abundant clone is one base away.

V dropped 5 bases and J dropped 8 bases, with 12 bases sitting between them. Per the germline V gene, CDR1 is SGHTA and CDR2 is FQGNSA. The CDR3 covers 12 residues. General study results and limits: Naive and antigen-experienced cells could not be conclusively compared, given unsorted PBMCs. More naive CD4+ cells and higher diversity were found in long-lived than in aged donors.

A sample-barcoded 5' primer and a J-beta primer mix were used in a second PCR of roughly 7 to 11 cycles. From the 5' RACE reads, TCRdb called clonotypes with MiXCR, one entry per CDR3 protein. The data hold approximately 670,000 distinct CDR3 sequences, with roughly 41% observed a single time. The chain links TRBV7-2 to TRBJ1-2, with unresolved D. This TCR was sampled from an elderly man in good health. Sequencing was performed on blood. The CDR3 coding sequence is TGTGCCAGCAGCCATGACCAGCGGGGCTACACCTTC. Translated: CASSHDQRGYTF.